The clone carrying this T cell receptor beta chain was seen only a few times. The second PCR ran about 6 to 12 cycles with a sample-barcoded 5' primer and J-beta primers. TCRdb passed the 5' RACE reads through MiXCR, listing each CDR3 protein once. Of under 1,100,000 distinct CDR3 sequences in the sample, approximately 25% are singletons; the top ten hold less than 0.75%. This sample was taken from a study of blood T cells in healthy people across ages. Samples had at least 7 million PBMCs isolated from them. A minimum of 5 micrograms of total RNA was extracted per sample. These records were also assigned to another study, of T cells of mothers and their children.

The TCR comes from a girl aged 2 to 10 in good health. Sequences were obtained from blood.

In nucleotides, the CDR3 is TGCGCCAGCAGCTTGGTGTGGGGCAACCAAGAGACCCAGTACTTC. This gives the protein CASSLVWGNQETQYF. The chain has TRBV5-1 and TRBJ2-5, with a possible D match to TRBD1 (5 bases). There are 15 residues in the CDR3. The germline CDR1 and CDR2 sequences are SGHRS and YFSETQ. The ends were cut back, 0 bases at V and 0 bases at J, with 9 bases in the middle.